The next 8 T cell receptor beta chains were all read from a single sample in a study of blood T cell repertoires in COVID-19. Assay used: immunoSEQ multiplex PCR; TCRdb lists only in-frame clones, some missing. The repertoire has 100,000 or so clones, approximately 82% of them found once; the top ten carry approximately 6.7%. Sample: peripheral blood. Every receptor here comes from a man in his fifties with active or convalescent COVID-19.

This clone was seen many times. The chain recombines TRBV4-3 with TRBJ1-1; tentative D call: TRBD1 (5 bases). V was clipped by 5 bases and J by 1 base, with 8 bases between them. CDR1 is LGHNA, CDR2 YSLEER, per germline. The CDR3 length is 13 residues. The CDR3 sequence is CASSYDRNTEAFF. CDR3 sequence (DNA): TGCGCCAGCAGCTATGACAGGAACACTGAAGCTTTCTTT.

This chain links TRBV7-8 with TRBJ2-4, with 12 bases fitting TRBD2. The V gene end was trimmed by 0 bases and the J gene end by 0 bases; junction bases not matched to a gene: 9. The CDR3 length is 20 residues. Germline assignment: CDR1 SGHVS and CDR2 FQNEAQ. The CDR3 nucleotides read TGTGCCAGCAGCTTAGCAGGGGCTAGCGGGGGGGTTCTAGCCAAAAACATTCAGTACTTC. Protein product: CASSLAGASGGVLAKNIQYF.

This chain links TRBV16 with TRBJ2-5; 12 bases line up with TRBD2. Trimming took 4 bases from V and 2 from J; bases not matched to a gene: 2. CDR3 length: 15 residues. Per the germline V gene, CDR1 is KGHSY and CDR2 is FQNENV. The CDR3 DNA reads TGTGCCAGCAGCCGACTAGCGGGGGTTCAAGAGACCCAGTACTTC. It yields the protein CASSRLAGVQETQYF.

In this sample, this clone turned up once. V is TRBV18 and J is TRBJ1-1; the match to TRBD1 covers 8 bases. Germline loops: CDR1 KGHSH, CDR2 LQKENI. V gave up 2 bases and J gave up 4 bases; unmatched junction bases: 9. This CDR3 has 16 residues. CDR3 protein: CASSPRGQASSTEAFF. DNA for the CDR3: TGTGCCAGCTCACCAAGGGGACAGGCCAGTAGCACTGAAGCTTTCTTT. Full variable domain (outside the CDR3, taken from reference TRBV18 and TRBJ1-1): NAGVMQNPRHLVRRRGQEARLRCSPMKGHSHVYWYRQLPEEGLKFMVYLQKENIIDESGMPKERFSAEFPKEGPSILRIQQVVRGDSAAYFCASSPRGQASSTEAFFGQGTRLTVV.

The gene calls are TRBV19 and TRBJ1-5; 9 bases fit TRBD1. Germline values: CDR1 LNHDA, CDR2 SQIVND (reference sequence). The CDR3 is 15 residues long. After removal of 7 bases from V and 3 bases from J, the junction contained 7 bases not matched to a gene. CDR3 protein: CASTSTGGDNQPQHF. Here the CDR3 DNA reads TGTGCCAGTACCTCCACAGGGGGCGACAATCAGCCCCAGCATTTT.

In nucleotides, the CDR3 is TGTGCCAGTAGTTCCCGGGACAGGGGGCATCCTGGGGCCAACGTCCTGACTTTC. It yields the protein CASSSRDRGHPGANVLTF. The chain is built from TRBV19 and TRBJ2-6, with 12 nucleotides matching TRBD1. Per germline, CDR1 LNHDA and CDR2 SQIVND (reference sequence). The CDR3 has 18 amino acids. V lost 5 bases and J lost 2; bases outside the gene matches: 7.

The chain joins TRBV3-1 (or the pseudogene TRBV3-2) to TRBJ2-7; D gene unclear. The CDR3 consists of 12 residues. V was pared by 4 bases and J by 0 bases, with 4 bases between. Germline V gives CDR1 LGHDT, CDR2 YNNKEL (reference sequence). The CDR3 DNA reads TGTGCCAGCAGCCGGAGCTCCTACGAGCAGTACTTC. Translating it yields CASSRSSYEQYF.

This clone was recorded a few times. V gene TRBV2 combines with J gene TRBJ2-2; D is unresolved. The V gene lost 7 bases and the J gene lost 3 bases, with 9 bases spanning the gap. This CDR3 region has 13 residues. The germline gives CDR1 SNHLY, CDR2 FYNNEI. This CDR3 is CASNPRDTGELFF. The CDR3 region has the DNA TGTGCCAGCAATCCTAGAGACACCGGGGAGCTGTTTTTT.